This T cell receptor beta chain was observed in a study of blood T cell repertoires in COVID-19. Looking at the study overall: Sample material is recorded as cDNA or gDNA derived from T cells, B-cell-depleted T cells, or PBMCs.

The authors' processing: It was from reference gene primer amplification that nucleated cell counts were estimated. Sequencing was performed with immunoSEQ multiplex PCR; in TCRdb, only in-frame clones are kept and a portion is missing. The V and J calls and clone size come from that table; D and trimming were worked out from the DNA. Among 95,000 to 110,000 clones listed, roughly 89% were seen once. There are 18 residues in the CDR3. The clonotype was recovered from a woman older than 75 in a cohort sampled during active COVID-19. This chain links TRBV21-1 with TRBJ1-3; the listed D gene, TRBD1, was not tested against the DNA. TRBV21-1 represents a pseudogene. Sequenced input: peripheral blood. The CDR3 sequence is CASSKAPGRPCSGNTIYF. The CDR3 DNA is TGTGCCAGCAGCAAAGCGCCAGGCAGGCCCTGCTCTGGAAACACCATATATTTT.